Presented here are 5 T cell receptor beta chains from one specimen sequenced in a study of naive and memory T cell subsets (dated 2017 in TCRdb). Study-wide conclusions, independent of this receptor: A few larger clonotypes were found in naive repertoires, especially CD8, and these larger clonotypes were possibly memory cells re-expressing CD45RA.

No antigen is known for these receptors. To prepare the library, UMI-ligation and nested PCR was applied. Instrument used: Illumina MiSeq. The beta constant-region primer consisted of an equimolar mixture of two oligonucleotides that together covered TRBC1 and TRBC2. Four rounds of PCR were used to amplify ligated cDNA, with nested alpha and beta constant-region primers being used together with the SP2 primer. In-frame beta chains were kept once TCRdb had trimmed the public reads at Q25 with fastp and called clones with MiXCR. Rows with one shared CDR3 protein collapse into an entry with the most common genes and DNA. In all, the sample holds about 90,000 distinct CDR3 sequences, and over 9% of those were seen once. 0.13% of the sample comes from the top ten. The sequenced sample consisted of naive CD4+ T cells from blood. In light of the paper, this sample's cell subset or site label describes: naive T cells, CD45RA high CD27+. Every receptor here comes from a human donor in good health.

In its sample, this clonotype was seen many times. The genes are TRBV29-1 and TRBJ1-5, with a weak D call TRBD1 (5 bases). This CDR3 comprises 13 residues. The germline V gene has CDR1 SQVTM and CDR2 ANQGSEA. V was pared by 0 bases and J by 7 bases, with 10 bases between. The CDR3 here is CSVEDGGGQPQHF. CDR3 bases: TGCAGCGTTGAAGATGGGGGAGGACAGCCCCAGCATTTT.

The CDR3 spells CASSPRDRGQANNEQFF. The CDR3 coding sequence is TGTGCCAGTAGTCCCCGCGACCGCGGACAGGCAAACAATGAGCAGTTCTTC. This sequence joins TRBV19 and TRBJ2-1; TRBD1 matches at 7 bases. V lost 5 bases, J lost 5 bases, and 15 bases stayed unmatched. The CDR3 has 17 amino acids. CDR1 is LNHDA and CDR2 is SQIVND in the germline V gene (reference sequence).

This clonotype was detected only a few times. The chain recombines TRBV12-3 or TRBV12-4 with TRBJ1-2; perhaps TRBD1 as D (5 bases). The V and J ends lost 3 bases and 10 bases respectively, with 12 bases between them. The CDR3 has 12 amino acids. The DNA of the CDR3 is TGTGCCAGCAGTTTCGTCCGGGACCACTACACCTTC. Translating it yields CASSFVRDHYTF.

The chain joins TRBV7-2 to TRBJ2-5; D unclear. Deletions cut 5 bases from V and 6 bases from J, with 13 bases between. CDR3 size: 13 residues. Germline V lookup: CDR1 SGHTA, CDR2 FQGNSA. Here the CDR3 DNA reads TGTGCCAGCAGCGGAGAACGAAGGAAGACCCAGTACTTC. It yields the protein CASSGERRKTQYF.

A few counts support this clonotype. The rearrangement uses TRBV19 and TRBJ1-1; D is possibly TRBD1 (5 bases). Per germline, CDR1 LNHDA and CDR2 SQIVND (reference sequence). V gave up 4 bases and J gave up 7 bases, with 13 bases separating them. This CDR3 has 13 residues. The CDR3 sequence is CASSSQGIGEAFF. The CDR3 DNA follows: TGTGCCAGTAGTAGCCAGGGTATCGGTGAAGCTTTCTTT.